This T cell receptor beta chain is from a study of beta chain features in type 1 diabetes. Study as a whole: Examination covered over 85,000,000 sorted cells spanning all samples. Study observations and caveats: Type 1 diabetes patients showed fewer insertions and more deletions at VDJ junctions.

Sampling consisted of one heparinised blood draw per donor, averaging around 120 mL. It was via CD45RO/CCR7/CD25/CD127/CD95/CD27 that CD4+ naive, central memory, regulatory and stem cell-like memory cells were sorted. CDR1 SQVTM and CDR2 ANQGSEA come from the germline V gene. The V end was cut by 8 bases, the J end by 2 bases, with 15 bases between. The CDR3 is 14 amino acids. cDNA synthesis used the whole RNA isolate, giving expressed TCRB sequences. Data came from immunoSEQ multiplex PCR; TCRdb stores just in-frame clones and leaves some out. The sample yields around 500,000 clones, 30% seen once. This clone was detected once. Its target is not known.

This TCR was sampled from a man between 18 and 29 years old in good health. The chain has TRBV29-1 and TRBJ2-2, with TRBD1 as a possible D gene (6 bases). Sequenced input: naive CD4+ T cells from blood. In DNA form, the CDR3 reads TGCAGCACTGCCAGGGGCCTAAACACCGGGGAGCTGTTTTTT. This encodes CSTARGLNTGELFF.